The rows below give T cell receptor beta chains drawn from one sample of a study of cytomegalovirus exposure and HLA in healthy donors. Sequencing was performed with immunoSEQ multiplex PCR; in TCRdb, only in-frame clones are kept and a portion is missing. This table holds roughly 150,000 clones, 91% found once. Sequencing was done on a sample of PBMCs. The source of these receptors is a man aged 18 to 35 in good health and CMV-seronegative. The CDR3 runs from the conserved cysteine through the conserved F or W. The D gene is left open where the match is weak. Part of the rows lack a size; the others show once, few, many or a class for expanded clones.

CDR3 DNA	CDR3 protein	V gene	clone size	J gene	D gene
TGTGCCAGCAGCGCCCGACAGGGGGCCACAGATACGCAGTATTTT	CASSARQGATDTQYF	TRBV11-2	NA	TRBJ2-3	TRBD1
TGTGCCAGCAGCCGAGGACAGGGTGGCTACGAGCAGTACTTC	CASSRGQGGYEQYF	TRBV14	few	TRBJ2-7	TRBD1
TGTGCCAGCAGCCAGGGACTAGCTCCAGCCAATGAGCAGTTCTTC	CASSQGLAPANEQFF	TRBV11-2	NA	TRBJ2-1	TRBD2
TGTGCCAGCAGCCCATGGACTAGCGGGAGTGAGCAGTTCTTC	CASSPWTSGSEQFF	TRBV7-2	NA	TRBJ2-1	TRBD2
TGCGCCAGCAGCCGGACAGGGAACCTCTACGAGCAGTACTTC	CASSRTGNLYEQYF	TRBV5-1	NA	TRBJ2-7	TRBD1
TGTGCCACCGCAGGGGATACCTATAATTCACCCCTCCACTTT	CATAGDTYNSPLHF	TRBV6-1	NA	TRBJ1-6	NA
TGTGCCAGCAGTGTCATCAATGAGCAGTTCTTC	CASSVINEQFF	TRBV11-2	NA	TRBJ2-1	NA
TGTGCCTGGAGTAAGGGACAGGTCTGGGGCTACACCTTC	CAWSKGQVWGYTF	TRBV30	NA	TRBJ1-2	TRBD1
TGCGCCAGCAGCGACGACAGGGTATCCGCTCGAACCTACTACGAGCAGTACTTC	CASSDDRVSARTYYEQYF	TRBV4-1	NA	TRBJ2-7	TRBD1
TGTGCCAGCAGCTTAGACATGAACTATGGCTACACCTTC	CASSLDMNYGYTF	TRBV7-2	once	TRBJ1-2	NA
TGTGCCACCAGCAGAGTCGGGAACACCGGGGAGCTGTTTTTT	CATSRVGNTGELFF	TRBV15	NA	TRBJ2-2	NA
TGTGCCAGCACCATGGGGCGGGGGAACACCGGGGAGCTGTTTTTT	CASTMGRGNTGELFF	TRBV9	NA	TRBJ2-2	NA
TGCGCCAGCAGCTTGGAGTCAGAAACAAAGAACAATGAGCAGTTCTTC	CASSLESETKNNEQFF	TRBV5-1	NA	TRBJ2-1	NA